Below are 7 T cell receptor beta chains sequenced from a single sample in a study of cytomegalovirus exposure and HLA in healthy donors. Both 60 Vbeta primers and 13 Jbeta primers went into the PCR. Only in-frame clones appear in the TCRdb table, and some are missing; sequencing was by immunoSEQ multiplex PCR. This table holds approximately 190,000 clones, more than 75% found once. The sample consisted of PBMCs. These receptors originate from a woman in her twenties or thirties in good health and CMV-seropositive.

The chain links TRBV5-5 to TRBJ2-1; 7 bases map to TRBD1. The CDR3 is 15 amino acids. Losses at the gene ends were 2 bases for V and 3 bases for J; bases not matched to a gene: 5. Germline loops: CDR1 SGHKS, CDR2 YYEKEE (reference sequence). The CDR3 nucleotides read TGTGCCAGCAGCTTTGGGGACAGTGACTACAATGAGCAGTTCTTC. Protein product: CASSFGDSDYNEQFF.

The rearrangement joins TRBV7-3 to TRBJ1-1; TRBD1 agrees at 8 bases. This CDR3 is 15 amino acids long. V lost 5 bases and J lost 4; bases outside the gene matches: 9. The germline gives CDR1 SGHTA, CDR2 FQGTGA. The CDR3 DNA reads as TGTGCCAGCAGCCCAACCACAGGGGGGCTCACTGAAGCTTTCTTT. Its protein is CASSPTTGGLTEAFF.

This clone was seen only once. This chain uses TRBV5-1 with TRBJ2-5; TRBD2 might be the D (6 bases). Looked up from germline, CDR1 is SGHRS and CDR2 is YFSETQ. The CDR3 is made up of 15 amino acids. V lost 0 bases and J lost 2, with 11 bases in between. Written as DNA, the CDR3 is TGCGCCAGCAGCTTGGGGGGCGCGGGGCAAGAGACCCAGTACTTC. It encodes CASSLGGAGQETQYF.

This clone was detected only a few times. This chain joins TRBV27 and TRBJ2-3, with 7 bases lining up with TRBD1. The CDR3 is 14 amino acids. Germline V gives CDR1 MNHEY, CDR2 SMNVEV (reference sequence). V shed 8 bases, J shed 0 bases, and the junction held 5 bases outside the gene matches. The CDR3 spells CASGRQGSTDTQYF. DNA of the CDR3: TGTGCCAGCGGAAGACAGGGCAGCACAGATACGCAGTATTTT.

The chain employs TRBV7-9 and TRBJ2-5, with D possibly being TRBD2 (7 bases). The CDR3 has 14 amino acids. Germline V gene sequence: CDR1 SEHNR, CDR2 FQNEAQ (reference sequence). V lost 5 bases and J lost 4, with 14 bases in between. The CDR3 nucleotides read TGTGCCAGCAGCCTTTCAGGGGAGGGAGAGACCCAGTACTTC. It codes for CASSLSGEGETQYF.

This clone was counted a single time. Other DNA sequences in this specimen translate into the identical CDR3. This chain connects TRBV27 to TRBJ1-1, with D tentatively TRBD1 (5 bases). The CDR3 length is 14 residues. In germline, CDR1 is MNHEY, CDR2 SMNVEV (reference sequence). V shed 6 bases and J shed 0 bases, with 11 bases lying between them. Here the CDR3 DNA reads TGTGCCAGCAGAGACAGCAGTATGAACACTGAAGCTTTCTTT. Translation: CASRDSSMNTEAFF.

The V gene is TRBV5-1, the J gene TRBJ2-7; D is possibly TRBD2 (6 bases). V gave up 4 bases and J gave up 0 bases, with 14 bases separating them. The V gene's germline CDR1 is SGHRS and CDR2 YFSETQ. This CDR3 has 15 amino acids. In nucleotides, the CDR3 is TGCGCCAGCAGCCCCGGTGGGGGGTACTCCTACGAGCAGTACTTC. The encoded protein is CASSPGGGYSYEQYF.